These 26 T cell receptor beta chains share one sample of origin, sequenced in a study of shared clonotypes between healthy human individuals (dated by TCRdb to 2020 to 2022). Library prep was done by the immunoSEQ multiplex PCR assay. The source is immuneACCESS, and TCRdb retained only in-frame sequences with V and J called. Part of the clones is not carried over; for the studies checked, unresolved V genes explain less than half of this, and the remainder is unexplained. The sample data list a few million clones, and 85% to 95% of these were observed just once. The ten largest make up 0.37% of the sample. The material sequenced was naive CD4+ T cells from PBMCs. According to the study, the label for this sample's cell subset or site signals: CD45RA+ positively selected. The receptor set was obtained from a man in his late teens or twenties in good health. Some clones in this sample may be carry-over from other donors' samples.

V is TRBV28 and J is TRBJ2-3; either TRBD1 or TRBD2 may fit D (6 bases each). V lost 6 bases and J lost 2, with 9 bases in between. There are 13 residues in the CDR3. The germline gives CDR1 MDHEN, CDR2 SYDVKM. CDR3 sequence (DNA): TGTGCCAGCAGCTCGGGGGCCACAGATACGCAGTATTTT. Its translation: CASSSGATDTQYF.

This clone appeared a single time. The rearrangement uses TRBV5-1 and TRBJ2-1, with TRBD2 matching 7 bases. The CDR3 sequence is 15 residues long. V lost 2 bases and J lost 5; bases outside the gene matches: 7. The germline V gene has CDR1 SGHRS and CDR2 YFSETQ. The CDR3, as DNA: TGCGCCAGCAGCTTCGGTCTAGCGGACGACAATGAGCAGTTCTTC. This sequence encodes CASSFGLADDNEQFF.

The rearrangement joins TRBV27 to TRBJ2-3; 9 bases align to TRBD2. Trimming at V came to 8 bases and at J to 5 bases, leaving 11 bases not matched to a gene. The CDR3 length is 15 residues. From germline, CDR1 is MNHEY and CDR2 SMNVEV (reference sequence). The CDR3 reads CASRDSGRQGDTQYF. The CDR3, as DNA: TGTGCCAGCCGGGACAGCGGGAGGCAGGGAGATACGCAGTATTTT.

The V and J genes are TRBV6-6 and TRBJ2-1; a weak D match, TRBD2 (6 bases). In germline, CDR1 is MNHNY, CDR2 SVGAGI (reference sequence). V dropped 2 bases and J dropped 4 bases, with 15 bases sitting between them. CDR3 length equals 16 residues. CDR3 nucleotides: TGTGCCAGCAGTTACCCCGGGTATGGGGGGTACAATGAGCAGTTCTTC. This sequence encodes CASSYPGYGGYNEQFF.

The V gene is TRBV5-6, the J gene TRBJ1-5; D might be TRBD1 (5 bases). Germline-derived CDR1 and CDR2 are SGHDT and YYEEEE. CDR3 length: 14 residues. V shed 4 bases and J shed 5 bases, with 13 bases lying between them. This CDR3 reads CASSADNGHQPQHF. The CDR3 nucleotides are TGTGCCAGCAGCGCGGACAATGGACATCAGCCCCAGCATTTT. Full variable domain (rest looked up from reference TRBV5-6 and TRBJ1-5): DAGVTQSPTHLIKTRGQQVTLRCSPKSGHDTVSWYQQALGQGPQFIFQYYEEEERQRGNFPDRFSGHQFPNYSSELNVNALLLGDSALYLCASSADNGHQPQHFGDGTRLSIL.

V is TRBV28 and J is TRBJ2-7; 10 positions agree with TRBD2. With V trimmed by 3 bases and J by 5 bases, 7 bases remained unmatched. Germline V lookup: CDR1 MDHEN, CDR2 SYDVKM. The CDR3 has 15 amino acids. In DNA form, the CDR3 reads TGTGCCAGCAGTTTCCAACTAGCGGGATCCAACGAGCAGTACTTC. Protein sequence: CASSFQLAGSNEQYF.

The V gene is TRBV6-4, the J gene TRBJ2-5; D uncertain. The CDR3 is made up of 13 amino acids. CDR1 is MRHNA and CDR2 is SNTAGT in the germline V gene. Trimming left V 5 bases short and J 9 bases short, with 16 bases between. CDR3 sequence: CASSRVTSLSQYF. The CDR3 bases are TGTGCCAGCAGTAGGGTCACGAGTTTGTCCCAGTACTTC.

The chain employs TRBV29-1 and TRBJ2-7; TRBD1 might be the D (5 bases). The ends were cut back, 1 base at V and 4 bases at J, with 23 bases in the middle. The CDR3 sequence is 17 residues long. The germline V gene has CDR1 SQVTM and CDR2 ANQGSEA. The CDR3 DNA follows: TGCAGCGTTGAAGGGACACGCGCAACCGGAAGAAGTTACGAGCAGTACTTC. This translates into CSVEGTRATGRSYEQYF.

The genes are TRBV5-1 and TRBJ1-2; D is unclear. This CDR3 is built from 13 residues. Germline lookup yields CDR1 SGHRS and CDR2 YFSETQ. The V end was cut by 2 bases, the J end by 3 bases, with 8 bases between. The CDR3: CASSLSADYGYTF. The CDR3 coding sequence is TGCGCCAGCAGCTTATCGGCGGACTATGGCTACACCTTC. Complete variable domain (other parts from reference TRBV5-1 and TRBJ1-2): KAGVTQTPRYLIKTRGQQVTLSCSPISGHRSVSWYQQTPGQGLQFLFEYFSETQRNKGNFPGRFSGRQFSNSRSEMNVSTLELGDSALYLCASSLSADYGYTFGSGTRLTVV.

This rearrangement joins TRBV27 to TRBJ2-5, with 7 bases fitting TRBD1. The end of the DNA fits TRBJ2-7 better, so the J call may be wrong. Germline loops: CDR1 MNHEY, CDR2 SMNVEV (reference sequence). This CDR3 has 16 residues. The CDR3 DNA follows: TGTGCCAGCAGTCCGACAGGGATTAGGACCAGCTACGAGCAGTACTTC. Its translation: CASSPTGIRTSYEQYF.

This sequence joins TRBV7-3 and TRBJ1-1, with D unclear. The CDR3 length is 12 residues. CDR1 is SGHTA and CDR2 is FQGTGA in the germline V gene. Deletions cut 7 bases from V and 10 bases from J, with 16 bases between. The CDR3 nucleotides are TGTGCCAGCATCGAAACCGGCGGTGGAGCTTTCTTT. Protein sequence: CASIETGGGAFF.

CDR3 loop: CASSPGPHYGYTF. The CDR3 DNA is TGTGCCAGCAGCCCCGGGCCCCACTATGGCTACACCTTC. V and J are TRBV28 and TRBJ1-2; D is undetermined. Germline V CDR1 and CDR2: MDHEN, SYDVKM. V dropped 6 bases and J dropped 3 bases, with 11 bases sitting between them. This CDR3 has 13 amino acids.

This rearrangement joins TRBV27 to TRBJ2-7; tentatively, D is TRBD2 (6 bases). Germline CDR1 MNHEY, CDR2 SMNVEV (reference sequence). There are 14 residues in the CDR3. V was pared by 6 bases and J by 5 bases, with 17 bases between. CDR3 DNA sequence: TGTGCCAGCAGCCCCCTCGGGAGTACCCACGAGCAGTACTTC. Amino acid sequence: CASSPLGSTHEQYF.

The V call is TRBV28, the J call TRBJ2-3; D is ambiguous. This CDR3 is built from 13 residues. Between the trimmed V and J ends, which lost 1 base and 4 bases, there was a span of 6 bases. The germline gives CDR1 MDHEN, CDR2 SYDVKM. The CDR3 DNA is TGTGCCAGCAGTTTATCCCAGCCAGATACGCAGTATTTT. Translated: CASSLSQPDTQYF.

The rearrangement joins TRBV15 to TRBJ2-1; D is uncertain. The CDR3 is 16 amino acids. Deletions cut 0 bases from V and 9 bases from J, with 18 bases between. CDR1 is LNHNV, CDR2 YYDKDF, per germline (reference sequence). The CDR3 reads CATSREVRRANSEQFF. The CDR3, as DNA: TGTGCCACCAGCAGAGAAGTGCGTCGGGCCAATAGTGAGCAGTTCTTC.

V gene TRBV7-3 combines with J gene TRBJ2-1, with TRBD2 identical over 7 bases. CDR3 length equals 17 residues. V dropped 1 base and J dropped 0; count of bases not matched to a gene: 6. Germline CDR1 SGHTA, CDR2 FQGTGA. CDR3: CASSLRGTSVSYNEQFF. DNA for the CDR3: TGTGCCAGCAGCTTAAGGGGTACTAGCGTCTCCTACAATGAGCAGTTCTTC.

The rearrangement uses TRBV28 and TRBJ2-3; 11 bases are a match to TRBD2. Germline CDR1 MDHEN, CDR2 SYDVKM. The CDR3 is 15 amino acids. The V and J ends lost 7 bases and 4 bases, in that order; junction bases with no gene match: 7. The CDR3 sequence: CASIIAGGGPDTQYF. The CDR3 coding sequence is TGTGCCAGCATCATAGCGGGAGGGGGTCCAGATACGCAGTATTTT.

This clone was picked up a small number of times. The chain carries TRBV7-6 and TRBJ2-7; D possibly corresponds to TRBD1 (5 bases). The germline gives CDR1 SGHVS, CDR2 FNYEAQ. The CDR3 has 12 amino acids. V was pared by 3 bases and J by 7 bases, with 10 bases between. The CDR3 region is CASSLTVGEQYF. The CDR3, as DNA: TGTGCCAGCAGCTTGACAGTGGGTGAGCAGTACTTC.

The rearrangement uses TRBV5-1 and TRBJ2-7; 11 nucleotides match TRBD2. This CDR3 has 16 residues. CDR1 SGHRS and CDR2 YFSETQ come from the germline V gene. With 3 bases clipped from V and 0 bases from J, the junction kept 5 bases outside the gene matches. The CDR3 sequence is CASSWGLADSSYEQYF. The CDR3 DNA reads TGCGCCAGCAGCTGGGGACTAGCGGATAGCTCCTACGAGCAGTACTTC.

The chain recombines TRBV6-6 with TRBJ2-1; 11 positions agree with TRBD2. Losses at the gene ends were 6 bases for V and 4 bases for J; bases not matched to a gene: 2. CDR1 is MNHNY, CDR2 SVGAGI, per germline (reference sequence). The CDR3 covers 14 residues. The CDR3 nucleotides read TGTGCCAGCAGCCTAGCGGGAGGATACAATGAGCAGTTCTTC. This encodes CASSLAGGYNEQFF.

The chain recombines TRBV19 with TRBJ1-5, with no clear D. The CDR3 runs 12 residues. V was clipped by 5 bases and J by 10 bases, with 12 bases between them. Germline CDR1 and CDR2: LNHDA and SQIVND (reference sequence). CDR3 sequence: CASSQGPTPQHF. DNA for the CDR3: TGTGCCAGTAGTCAAGGGCCAACTCCCCAGCATTTT.

This sequence joins TRBV4-1 and TRBJ1-4; possibly TRBD1 for D (5 bases). The CDR3 has 17 amino acids. V lost 1 base and J lost 2, with 14 bases in between. CDR1 and CDR2 from the germline V gene are MGHRA and YSYEKL. The CDR3 bases are TGCGCCAGCAGCCAAGGGGGACTTACGGGGACTAATGAAAAACTGTTTTTT. Translated, it gives CASSQGGLTGTNEKLFF.

The gene calls are TRBV5-4 and TRBJ2-1; D possibly corresponds to TRBD1 (6 bases). Looked up from germline, CDR1 is SGHNT and CDR2 is YYREEE (reference sequence). V was shortened by 0 bases and J by 10 bases, with 20 bases between the two germline ends. The CDR3 is 16 residues long. CDR3 nucleotides: TGTGCCAGCAGCTTGGCCAGGCCTGTTATTCAGGGGGAGCAGTTCTTC. Translated: CASSLARPVIQGEQFF.

This chain links TRBV6-6 with TRBJ2-7; 8 bases match TRBD1. There are 12 residues in the CDR3. Per germline, CDR1 MNHNY and CDR2 SVGAGI (reference sequence). Trimming removed 8 bases from V and 6 bases from J; junction bases left unmatched: 6. The CDR3: CASGTQGAEQYF. The CDR3 DNA sequence: TGTGCCAGCGGAACTCAGGGGGCCGAGCAGTACTTC.

This clone was observed a single time. The sample carries other DNA sequences with the same CDR3. This sequence joins TRBV5-1 and TRBJ2-2, with D perhaps matching TRBD1 (6 bases). This CDR3 has 15 residues. Germline V gene data show CDR1 as SGHRS and CDR2 as YFSETQ. V was pared by 4 bases and J by 5 bases, with 15 bases between. CDR3 sequence reads: CASSPGQGRTGELFF. CDR3 bases: TGCGCCAGCAGCCCGGGCCAGGGGCGAACCGGGGAGCTGTTTTTT. The full variable domain, in which reference TRBV5-1 and TRBJ2-2 provide the parts outside the CDR3, is KAGVTQTPRYLIKTRGQQVTLSCSPISGHRSVSWYQQTPGQGLQFLFEYFSETQRNKGNFPGRFSGRQFSNSRSEMNVSTLELGDSALYLCASSPGQGRTGELFFGEGSRLTVL.

The V gene is TRBV7-3, the J gene TRBJ2-2, with TRBD2 matching 7 bases. Germline loops: CDR1 SGHTA, CDR2 FQGTGA. There are 16 residues in the CDR3. The J segment lost 1 base and the V segment lost 2 bases, leaving 4 bases of the junction unmatched. Here the CDR3 reads CASSLQASGNTGELFF. CDR3 DNA: TGTGCCAGCAGCTTACAAGCTAGCGGGAACACCGGGGAGCTGTTTTTT.